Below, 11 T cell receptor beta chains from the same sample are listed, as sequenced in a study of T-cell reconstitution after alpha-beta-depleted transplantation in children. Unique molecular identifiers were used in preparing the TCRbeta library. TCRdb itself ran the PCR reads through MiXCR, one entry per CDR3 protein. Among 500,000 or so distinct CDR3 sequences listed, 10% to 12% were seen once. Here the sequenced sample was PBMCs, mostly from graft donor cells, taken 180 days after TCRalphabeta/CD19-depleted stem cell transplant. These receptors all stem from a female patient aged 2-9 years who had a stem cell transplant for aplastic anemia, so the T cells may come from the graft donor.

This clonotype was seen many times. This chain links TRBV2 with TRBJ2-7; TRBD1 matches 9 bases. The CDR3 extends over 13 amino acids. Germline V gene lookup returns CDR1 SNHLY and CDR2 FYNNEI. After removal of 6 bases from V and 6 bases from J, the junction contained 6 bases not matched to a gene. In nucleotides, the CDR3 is TGTGCCAGCAGCGGCGTGGGACAGGGCGAGCAGTACTTC. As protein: CASSGVGQGEQYF.

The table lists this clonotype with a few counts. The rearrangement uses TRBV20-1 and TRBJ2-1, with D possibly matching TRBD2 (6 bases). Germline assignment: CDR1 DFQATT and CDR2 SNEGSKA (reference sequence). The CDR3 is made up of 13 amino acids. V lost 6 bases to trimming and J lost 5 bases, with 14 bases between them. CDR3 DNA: TGCAGTGCCATAGCGGAATCTCACAATGAGCAGTTCTTC. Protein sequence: CSAIAESHNEQFF.

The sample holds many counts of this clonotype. The CDR3 bases are TGCAGCGCCCGGACAGGGGGCGGCTACACCTTC. Protein product: CSARTGGGYTF. The V call is TRBV29-1, the J call TRBJ1-2; TRBD1 matches 11 bases. Germline CDR1 is SQVTM and CDR2 is ANQGSEA. V shed 7 bases and J 8 bases; nucleotides not matched to a gene: 3. The CDR3 is 11 amino acids.

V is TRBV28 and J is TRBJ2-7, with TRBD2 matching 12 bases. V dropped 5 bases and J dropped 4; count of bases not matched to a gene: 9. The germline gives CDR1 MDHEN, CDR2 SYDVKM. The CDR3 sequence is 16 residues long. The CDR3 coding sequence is TGTGCCAGCAGTCTCTACCTAGCGGGAGGGCCATACGAGCAGTACTTC. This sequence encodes CASSLYLAGGPYEQYF.

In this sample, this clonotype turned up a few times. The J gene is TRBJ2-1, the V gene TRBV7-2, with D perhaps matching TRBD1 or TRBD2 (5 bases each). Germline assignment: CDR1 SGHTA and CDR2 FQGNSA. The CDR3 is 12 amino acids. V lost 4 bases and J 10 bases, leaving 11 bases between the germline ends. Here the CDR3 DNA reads TGTGCCAGCAGCTGGGGGTCCTGGGAGCAGTTCTTC. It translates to CASSWGSWEQFF.

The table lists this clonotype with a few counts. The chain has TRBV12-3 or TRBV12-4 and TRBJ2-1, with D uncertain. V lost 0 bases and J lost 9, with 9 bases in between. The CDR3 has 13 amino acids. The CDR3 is CASSLALGSEQFF. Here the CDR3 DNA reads TGTGCCAGCAGTTTAGCGTTAGGCAGTGAGCAGTTCTTC.

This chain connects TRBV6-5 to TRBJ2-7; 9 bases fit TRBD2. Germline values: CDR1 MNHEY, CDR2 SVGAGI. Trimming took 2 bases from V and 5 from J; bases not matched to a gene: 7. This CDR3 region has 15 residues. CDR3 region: CASSYPSGAGHEQYF. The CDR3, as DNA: TGTGCCAGCAGTTACCCTAGCGGGGCCGGACACGAGCAGTACTTC.

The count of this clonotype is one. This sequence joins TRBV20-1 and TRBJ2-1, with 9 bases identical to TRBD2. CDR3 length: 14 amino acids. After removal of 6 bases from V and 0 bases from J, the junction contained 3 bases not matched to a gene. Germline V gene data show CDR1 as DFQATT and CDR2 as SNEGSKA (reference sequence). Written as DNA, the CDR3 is TGCAGTGCAATAGCGGGAGACTCCTACAATGAGCAGTTCTTC. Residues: CSAIAGDSYNEQFF.

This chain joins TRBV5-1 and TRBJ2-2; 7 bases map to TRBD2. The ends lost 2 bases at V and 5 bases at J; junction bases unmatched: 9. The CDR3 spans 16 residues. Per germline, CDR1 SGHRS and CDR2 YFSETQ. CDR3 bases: TGCGCCAGCAGCTTCGGCGGGAGTGTCGAGACCGGGGAGCTGTTTTTT. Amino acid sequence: CASSFGGSVETGELFF.

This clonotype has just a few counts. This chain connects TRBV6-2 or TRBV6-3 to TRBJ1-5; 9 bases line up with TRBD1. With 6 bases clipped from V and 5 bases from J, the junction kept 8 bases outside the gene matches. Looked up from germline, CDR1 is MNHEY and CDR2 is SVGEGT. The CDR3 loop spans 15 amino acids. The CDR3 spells CASSISTGGYQPQHF. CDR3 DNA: TGTGCCAGCAGCATATCCACAGGGGGCTATCAGCCCCAGCATTTT.

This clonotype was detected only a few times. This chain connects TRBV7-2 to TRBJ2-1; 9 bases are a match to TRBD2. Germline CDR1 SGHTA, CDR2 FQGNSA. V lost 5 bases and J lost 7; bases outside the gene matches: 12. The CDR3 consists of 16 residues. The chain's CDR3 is CASSAGTSGYINEQFF. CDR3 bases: TGTGCCAGCAGCGCAGGCACTAGCGGGTATATAAATGAGCAGTTCTTC. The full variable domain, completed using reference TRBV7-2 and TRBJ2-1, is GAGVSQSPSNKVTEKGKDVELRCDPISGHTALYWYRQSLGQGLEFLIYFQGNSAPDKSGLPSDRFSAERTGGSVSTLTIQRTQQEDSAVYLCASSAGTSGYINEQFFGPGTRLTVL.